Sequencing of this T cell receptor beta chain was carried out in a study of cytomegalovirus exposure and HLA in healthy donors. Overall study: A later analysis reported the same platform for the roughly 120 validation repertoires and the 666 first-cohort repertoires.

Study outcomes and limitations: While the bulk of TCR sequences proved rare, some public TCRs turned up in many donors. The classifier, whose performance was assessed in both the original and validation cohorts, reportedly diagnosed cytomegalovirus status with high specificity and sensitivity.

Assay used: immunoSEQ multiplex PCR; TCRdb lists only in-frame clones, some missing. Seen here are 70,000 to 75,000 clones, just under 95% observed once, and the top ten hold 3.2%. Germline lookup yields CDR1 MNHEY and CDR2 SMNVEV (reference sequence). Between the trimmed V and J ends, which lost 8 bases and 4 bases, there was a span of 15 bases. The length of the CDR3 is 14 residues. This clone has only one observation. Its antigen is undetermined. This TCR was sampled from a woman between 18 and 29 years old in good health and CMV-seropositive. This chain joins TRBV27 and TRBJ2-1; D unresolved. The sample comprised PBMCs. The CDR3 here is CASRGGSGYNEQFF. CDR3 in DNA: TGTGCCAGCCGCGGCGGTTCGGGTTACAATGAGCAGTTCTTC.